These 21 T cell receptor beta chains were all obtained from the same sample, sequenced in a study of cytomegalovirus exposure and HLA in healthy donors. Primers for the PCR totalled 60 Vbeta and 13 Jbeta. Measured with immunoSEQ multiplex PCR; TCRdb has only the in-frame clones, and not every one. The top ten hold around 5.8% of the sample, which has about 160,000 clones, about 85% seen once. Input material: PBMCs. All receptors derive from a male donor in good health and CMV-seropositive.

V and J are TRBV7-2 and TRBJ2-1, with a weak D call TRBD2 (5 bases). CDR3 length: 15 amino acids. Trimming left V 5 bases short and J 7 bases short, with 18 bases between. Germline V gene lookup returns CDR1 SGHTA and CDR2 FQGNSA. CDR3 protein: CASSVGGGSRNEQFF. The CDR3, as DNA: TGTGCCAGCAGCGTAGGAGGCGGGTCAAGGAATGAGCAGTTCTTC.

The V call is TRBV4-2, the J call TRBJ2-3; the match to TRBD1 covers 8 bases. The V gene's germline CDR1 is LGHNA and CDR2 YNFKEQ. The CDR3 is 17 residues long. V lost 1 base, J lost 0 bases, and 6 bases stayed unmatched. CDR3 nucleotides: TGTGCCAGCAGCCAAGCGGGGACAGGTCTTAGCACAGATACGCAGTATTTT. Encoded protein: CASSQAGTGLSTDTQYF.

The V gene is TRBV6-5, the J gene TRBJ1-6, with 8 bases aligning to TRBD1. Trimming cost V 6 bases and J 8 bases; bases outside gene matches: 3. The CDR3 has 13 amino acids. Germline CDR1 and CDR2: MNHEY and SVGAGI. The CDR3 coding sequence is TGTGCCAGCAGGGACAGGGACCATTCACCCCTCCACTTT. Its protein is CASRDRDHSPLHF.

J is TRBJ2-7 and V is TRBV28, with D maybe TRBD2 (5 bases). The length of the CDR3 is 13 residues. V lost 2 bases, J lost 2 bases, and 7 bases lay in between. The V gene's germline CDR1 is MDHEN and CDR2 SYDVKM. CDR3 coding DNA: TGTGCCAGCAGTTTAACGGGGACCTACGAGCAGTACTTC. Its protein is CASSLTGTYEQYF.

J is TRBJ1-1 and V is TRBV19; possibly TRBD1 for D (6 bases). CDR1 LNHDA and CDR2 SQIVND come from the germline V gene (reference sequence). Trimming pared 7 bases from V and 1 base from J, leaving 13 bases between. The CDR3 is 14 amino acids. CDR3 amino acids: CASTGAGANTEAFF. The CDR3 nucleotides are TGTGCCAGTACCGGGGCGGGGGCGAACACTGAAGCTTTCTTT.

The V gene is TRBV10-3, the J gene TRBJ2-5; the match to TRBD2 covers 9 bases. CDR1 and CDR2 (germline): ENHRY, SYGVKD. The CDR3 runs to 15 residues. The V and J ends lost 6 bases and 5 bases, in that order; junction bases with no gene match: 10. CDR3 residues: CAIRGESGRWETQYF. CDR3 sequence (DNA): TGTGCCATCAGGGGCGAAAGCGGGAGGTGGGAGACCCAGTACTTC.

V gene TRBV12-5 combines with J gene TRBJ2-1; 9 bases align to TRBD2. The CDR3 contains 13 residues. CDR1 and CDR2 (germline): LGHNT, FRNRAP. V gave up 7 bases and J gave up 7 bases; unmatched junction bases: 5. Here the CDR3 reads CASAGLAVNEQFF. For the CDR3, the DNA is TGTGCTAGTGCGGGACTAGCAGTTAATGAGCAGTTCTTC.

V usage is TRBV11-1 and J usage is TRBJ2-7, with 11 nucleotides matching TRBD1. V dropped 5 bases and J dropped 4; count of bases not matched to a gene: 4. The germline CDR1 and CDR2 sequences are SGHAT and FQDESV (reference sequence). The CDR3 sequence is 14 residues long. Here the CDR3 reads CASSEDRGLYEQYF. Written as DNA, the CDR3 is TGTGCCAGCAGCGAGGACAGGGGGCTGTACGAGCAGTACTTC.

V and J are TRBV19 and TRBJ1-1, with D unresolved. Trimming took 3 bases from V and 7 from J, leaving 12 bases between them. This CDR3 comprises 13 residues. CDR1 and CDR2 from the germline V gene are LNHDA and SQIVND (reference sequence). Here the CDR3 DNA reads TGTGCCAGTAGTATCTCTTCCGGTCATGAAGCTTTCTTT. Its translation: CASSISSGHEAFF.

This chain joins TRBV4-1 and TRBJ2-1; 8 bases match TRBD2. J gave up 5 bases and V 0 bases, and 6 bases lay outside the gene matches. The length of the CDR3 is 16 residues. Germline assignment: CDR1 MGHRA and CDR2 YSYEKL. CDR3 residues: CASSQEPTSVHNEQFF. The CDR3 bases are TGCGCCAGCAGCCAAGAACCGACTAGCGTACACAATGAGCAGTTCTTC.

The chain uses TRBV6-5 and TRBJ1-1, with D maybe TRBD1 (6 bases). The CDR3 has 15 amino acids. In germline, CDR1 is MNHEY, CDR2 SVGAGI. Between the trimmed V and J ends, which lost 2 bases and 0 bases, there was a span of 10 bases. The CDR3 region has the DNA TGTGCCAGCAGTTACGGGGACATGATGAACACTGAAGCTTTCTTT. Protein: CASSYGDMMNTEAFF.

This chain links TRBV7-2 with TRBJ2-5; D possibly corresponds to TRBD2 (6 bases). The CDR3 spans 15 residues. Germline values: CDR1 SGHTA, CDR2 FQGNSA. The V end was cut by 5 bases, the J end by 5 bases, with 18 bases between. CDR3 nucleotide sequence: TGTGCCAGCAGCAACAGCCGGACTACCAGGGAGACCCAGTACTTC. It specifies CASSNSRTTRETQYF.

Concerning this clone itself: The germline gene is not matched at one end of the junction; a read error may be the cause. The chain has TRBV7-9 and TRBJ1-1; D uncertain. The CDR3 length is 13 residues. Germline V lookup: CDR1 SEHNR, CDR2 FQNEAQ (reference sequence). The DNA for the CDR3 is TGTTCCAGCGGACTCAGTGCGAACACTGAAGCTTTCTTT. This encodes CSSGLSANTEAFF.

The V gene is TRBV9, the J gene TRBJ2-7; D may be TRBD1 (5 bases). The germline gives CDR1 SGDLS, CDR2 YYNGEE. This CDR3 has 15 amino acids. Trimming took 4 bases from V and 0 from J, leaving 14 bases between them. The CDR3: CASSPRQSRSYEQYF. In nucleotides, the CDR3 is TGTGCCAGCAGCCCACGACAGTCCCGCTCCTACGAGCAGTACTTC.

The chain couples TRBV20-1 to TRBJ2-7, with D unresolved. CDR1 and CDR2 (germline): DFQATT, SNEGSKA (reference sequence). CDR3 length: 11 amino acids. V was trimmed by 2 bases and J by 3 bases, leaving 5 bases between them. The CDR3, as DNA: TGCAGTGCTAGACAGGACTACGAGCAGTACTTC. It specifies CSARQDYEQYF.

The chain recombines TRBV10-3 with TRBJ2-3, with 9 bases that match TRBD2. V gave up 9 bases and J gave up 0 bases; unmatched junction bases: 4. The CDR3 is 14 amino acids. Germline CDR1 is ENHRY and CDR2 is SYGVKD. The CDR3 region is CAIRTSGSTDTQYF. CDR3 DNA: TGTGCCATTCGAACTAGCGGGAGCACAGATACGCAGTATTTT.

The chain couples TRBV28 to TRBJ1-4, with no clear D. The CDR3 runs to 16 residues. V was cut by 5 bases and J by 6 bases, with 19 bases left in between. Germline CDR1 and CDR2: MDHEN and SYDVKM. CDR3 nucleotide sequence: TGTGCCAGCAGTCCCGGCGGCCCCCGTTTGCATGAAAAACTGTTTTTT. Protein product: CASSPGGPRLHEKLFF.

The gene calls are TRBV27 and TRBJ1-2; 7 bases are shared with TRBD1. The V gene end was trimmed by 0 bases and the J gene end by 4 bases; junction bases not matched to a gene: 5. Germline V gene data show CDR1 as MNHEY and CDR2 as SMNVEV (reference sequence). This CDR3 is built from 15 residues. CDR3 nucleotide sequence: TGTGCCAGCAGTTTATCGATAGGGGGCCTCTATGGCTACACCTTC. It specifies CASSLSIGGLYGYTF.

The genes are TRBV27 and TRBJ1-2; 8 bases agree with TRBD1. Losses at the gene ends were 5 bases for V and 4 bases for J; bases not matched to a gene: 3. This CDR3 is 13 amino acids long. Germline V gene sequence: CDR1 MNHEY, CDR2 SMNVEV (reference sequence). CDR3 nucleotide sequence: TGTGCCAGCAGTCAGACAGGGGTCTATGGCTACACCTTC. Translating gives CASSQTGVYGYTF.

This rearrangement joins TRBV19 to TRBJ2-7, with 14 bases lining up with TRBD2. V trimming: 4 bases; J trimming: 5 bases; junction bases outside the gene matches: 16. CDR1 and CDR2 (germline): LNHDA, SQIVND (reference sequence). The CDR3 is 19 residues long. The CDR3 nucleotides read TGTGCCAGTAGTACCACAACGGGACTAGCGGGAGTATTCGTCGACGAGCAGTACTTC. Protein: CASSTTTGLAGVFVDEQYF.

The chain combines TRBV7-9 with TRBJ2-3, with D possibly TRBD1 on 6 matching bases. The CDR3 has 14 residues. Trimming took off 8 bases at V and 0 bases at J, with 12 bases between the two ends. The germline gives CDR1 SEHNR, CDR2 FQNEAQ (reference sequence). The CDR3 bases are TGTGCCAGCGTGGGGGCCGAGAGCACAGATACGCAGTATTTT. This encodes CASVGAESTDTQYF.